One sample yielded the 25 T cell receptor beta chains listed below, sequenced in a study of blood T cell repertoires in COVID-19 (dated by TCRdb to 2019 to 2021). The library was prepared using the immunoSEQ multiplex PCR assay. TCRdb obtained this table from immuneACCESS and retained in-frame rearrangements with V and J assigned. These tables miss some clones; where compared with another copy, unresolved V genes account for less than half of the shortfall, and the remainder is unexplained. This sample holds some 52,000 clones; 65% to 90% were observed only once. The ten largest clones take up around 30% of the sample. Sequenced: peripheral blood. The origin of the receptors is a human donor in a cohort sampled during active COVID-19.

The chain is built from TRBV19 and TRBJ1-1, with D tentatively TRBD1 (6 bases). From germline, CDR1 is LNHDA and CDR2 SQIVND (reference sequence). The CDR3 contains 14 residues. Trimming stripped 6 bases from V and 4 bases from J, with 15 bases between. The CDR3 loop is CASRAGGRSTEAFF. The CDR3 region has the DNA TGTGCCAGTAGGGCGGGGGGCCGGAGCACTGAAGCTTTCTTT.

For the CDR3, the DNA is TGTGCCAGCAGTCCCGGAACATGGGGGCTTACCTACGAGCAGTACTTC. This gives the protein CASSPGTWGLTYEQYF. The chain carries TRBV27 and TRBJ2-7; TRBD1 is a possible D gene (6 bases). The CDR3 is made up of 16 amino acids. The germline V and J ends were trimmed by 5 bases and 2 bases, with 19 bases remaining between them. The germline gives CDR1 MNHEY, CDR2 SMNVEV (reference sequence).

The V and J genes are TRBV9 and TRBJ2-3; TRBD2 aligns across 13 bases. Germline values: CDR1 SGDLS, CDR2 YYNGEE. CDR3 length: 18 amino acids. J lost 2 bases, V lost 4 bases, and 10 bases had no gene match. For the CDR3, the DNA is TGTGCCAGCAGCATCGGACTAGCGGGAGTTTATTTCACAGATACGCAGTATTTT. This translates into CASSIGLAGVYFTDTQYF.

The V and J genes are TRBV19 and TRBJ2-7; TRBD1 matches at 8 bases. V shed 9 bases and J 5 bases; nucleotides not matched to a gene: 9. Germline CDR1 is LNHDA and CDR2 is SQIVND (reference sequence). This CDR3 is built from 13 residues. The CDR3 DNA follows: TGTGCCAGCCGGCAGGGGGCCAAGAACGAGCAGTACTTC. This sequence encodes CASRQGAKNEQYF.

The chain couples TRBV6-5 to TRBJ2-5; TRBD2 aligns across 11 bases. The CDR3 extends over 15 amino acids. CDR1 and CDR2 from the germline V gene are MNHEY and SVGAGI. The V and J ends lost 4 bases and 4 bases, in that order; junction bases with no gene match: 5. CDR3 sequence reads: CASSLAGGPGETQYF. The CDR3 DNA reads as TGTGCCAGCAGTTTAGCGGGAGGGCCGGGAGAGACCCAGTACTTC.

This clone was detected once. The rearrangement joins TRBV5-1 to TRBJ1-1; 11 nucleotides align to TRBD1. Trimming removed 4 bases from V and 4 bases from J; junction bases left unmatched: 12. CDR1 is SGHRS, CDR2 YFSETQ, per germline. CDR3 length: 17 amino acids. The CDR3 nucleotides are TGCGCCAGCAGCCGGGACCCTTCCGGGACAGGGGGCACTGAAGCTTTCTTT. Residues: CASSRDPSGTGGTEAFF.

In this sample, this clone turned up a few times. V usage is TRBV5-1 and J usage is TRBJ2-7; 10 nucleotides align to TRBD2. The CDR3 loop spans 15 amino acids. Trimming took 4 bases from V and 5 from J; bases not matched to a gene: 9. CDR1 is SGHRS, CDR2 YFSETQ, per germline. The CDR3 here is CASSVTSGDRHEQYF. Here the CDR3 DNA reads TGCGCCAGCAGCGTAACTAGCGGGGACCGCCACGAGCAGTACTTC. Complete variable domain (other parts from reference TRBV5-1 and TRBJ2-7): KAGVTQTPRYLIKTRGQQVTLSCSPISGHRSVSWYQQTPGQGLQFLFEYFSETQRNKGNFPGRFSGRQFSNSRSEMNVSTLELGDSALYLCASSVTSGDRHEQYFGPGTRLTVT.

This clone was counted once. The rearrangement uses TRBV3-1 (or the pseudogene TRBV3-2) and TRBJ2-2, with 10 bases fitting TRBD2. The CDR3 is made up of 15 amino acids. Unmatched junction bases numbered 0, after V lost 2 bases and J lost 3 bases. Germline CDR1 reads LGHDT; CDR2 reads YNNKEL (reference sequence). This CDR3 is CASSQLAGDTGELFF. In nucleotides, the CDR3 is TGTGCCAGCAGCCAACTAGCGGGAGACACCGGGGAGCTGTTTTTT.

The chain carries TRBV5-6 and TRBJ1-2; perhaps TRBD1 as D (6 bases). Germline CDR1 is SGHDT and CDR2 is YYEEEE. Trimming stripped 4 bases from V and 3 bases from J, with 10 bases between. The CDR3 totals 13 residues. CDR3 nucleotides: TGTGCCAGCAGCCCCCCAGGGGACTATGGCTACACCTTC. Translation gives CASSPPGDYGYTF.

The chain is built from TRBV6-1 and TRBJ2-7; the D gene is possibly TRBD1 (5 bases). There are 14 residues in the CDR3. Germline V CDR1 and CDR2: MNHNS, SASEGT. Deletions cut 2 bases from V and 5 bases from J, with 13 bases between. CDR3 residues: CASSETGLIDEQYF. The CDR3 coding sequence is TGTGCCAGCAGTGAAACAGGCTTGATCGACGAGCAGTACTTC.

The genes are TRBV5-1 and TRBJ2-7; 11 bases agree with TRBD1. The CDR3 totals 16 residues. The junction had 9 bases not matched to a gene; V was cut back by 4 bases and J by 3 bases. Germline V gives CDR1 SGHRS, CDR2 YFSETQ. CDR3 sequence (DNA): TGCGCCAGCAGCGATTCTCCCGGGACAGGGGGCTACGAGCAGTACTTC. As protein: CASSDSPGTGGYEQYF.

This chain links TRBV14 with TRBJ1-2; tentatively, D is TRBD1 (5 bases). In germline, CDR1 is SGHDN, CDR2 FVKESK. Trimming shortened V by 1 base and J by 4 bases, and 10 bases separated the two germline ends. This CDR3 comprises 14 residues. The CDR3 loop is CASSQGRGTYGYTF. The CDR3 nucleotides are TGTGCCAGCAGCCAAGGTCGGGGGACCTATGGCTACACCTTC.

V gene TRBV5-1 combines with J gene TRBJ2-5; 9 bases agree with TRBD1. Germline assignment: CDR1 SGHRS and CDR2 YFSETQ. The CDR3 is made up of 16 amino acids. Trimming at V came to 4 bases and at J to 3 bases, leaving 10 bases not matched to a gene. The CDR3: CASSPGTGFRKETQYF. The CDR3 nucleotides read TGCGCCAGCAGCCCCGGGACAGGGTTTAGGAAAGAGACCCAGTACTTC.

The chain employs TRBV7-9 and TRBJ2-7; D perhaps matches TRBD1 (5 bases). The CDR3 extends over 13 amino acids. Germline CDR1 is SEHNR and CDR2 is FQNEAQ (reference sequence). Trimming cost V 4 bases and J 3 bases, with 10 bases left between them. CDR3: CASSYYQGYEQYF. The CDR3 DNA reads as TGTGCCAGCAGCTATTACCAGGGCTACGAGCAGTACTTC.

The genes are TRBV3-1 (or the pseudogene TRBV3-2) and TRBJ2-7; a weak D match, TRBD2 (5 bases). In germline, CDR1 is LGHDT, CDR2 YNNKEL (reference sequence). This CDR3 is 14 amino acids long. Trimming took off 2 bases at V and 6 bases at J, with 14 bases between the two ends. CDR3 nucleotide sequence: TGTGCCAGCAGCCAAAGGACTCCCCCCTCCGAGCAGTACTTC. This gives the protein CASSQRTPPSEQYF.

Written as DNA, the CDR3 is TGTGCCAGCAGCTCCAAACACGGGAGAGTAAGTGAGCAGTTCTTC. As protein: CASSSKHGRVSEQFF. The chain has TRBV5-6 and TRBJ2-1, with D possibly matching TRBD2 (6 bases). The V end was cut by 3 bases, the J end by 9 bases, with 19 bases between. The CDR3 length is 15 residues. The germline gives CDR1 SGHDT, CDR2 YYEEEE.

The chain couples TRBV6-6 to TRBJ2-3, with TRBD2 matching over 11 bases. V shed 5 bases, J shed 0 bases, and the junction held 13 bases outside the gene matches. The CDR3 is 19 residues long. The germline CDR1 and CDR2 sequences are MNHNY and SVGAGI (reference sequence). CDR3 residues: CASSPGFASGGPSTDTQYF. The CDR3 DNA sequence: TGTGCCAGCAGTCCGGGGTTCGCTAGCGGGGGGCCGAGCACAGATACGCAGTATTTT.

This sequence joins TRBV4-2 and TRBJ2-1, with 8 bases aligning to TRBD2. The CDR3 is 19 amino acids. Trimming removed 4 bases from V and 0 bases from J; junction bases left unmatched: 14. Germline values: CDR1 LGHNA, CDR2 YNFKEQ. CDR3 coding DNA: TGTGCCAGCAGCCGATTCGGGACTAGATATTTACTCTCCTACAATGAGCAGTTCTTC. Translated, it gives CASSRFGTRYLLSYNEQFF.

The chain uses TRBV5-1 and TRBJ2-7; a possible D gene is TRBD1 (8 bases). CDR1 is SGHRS, CDR2 YFSETQ, per germline. Trimming cost V 1 base and J 2 bases, with 13 bases left between them. The CDR3 loop spans 15 amino acids. CDR3 in DNA: TGCGCCAGCAGCTTGACAGGGGGGGATACCTACGAGCAGTACTTC. Its translation: CASSLTGGDTYEQYF.

This clone has more than one count but fewer than ten. V and J are TRBV6-6 and TRBJ2-7, with D perhaps TRBD2 (6 bases). The V gene lost 7 bases and the J gene lost 6 bases, with 19 bases spanning the gap. The CDR3 extends over 14 amino acids. The germline CDR1 and CDR2 sequences are MNHNY and SVGAGI (reference sequence). The DNA of the CDR3 is TGTGCCAGCACCTCGATGGAGGGGAGTCTCGAGCAGTACTTC. Amino acids: CASTSMEGSLEQYF.

For the CDR3, the DNA is TGTGCCAGCAGTTACGCCGGACAGGGGTATGGCTACACCTTC. This codes for CASSYAGQGYGYTF. The gene calls are TRBV6-5 and TRBJ1-2; TRBD1 matches at 9 bases. CDR3 size: 14 residues. CDR1 MNHEY and CDR2 SVGAGI come from the germline V gene. V was clipped by 2 bases and J by 5 bases; unmatched bases: 3.

This chain connects TRBV18 to TRBJ2-3; D not resolved. Looked up from germline, CDR1 is KGHSH and CDR2 is LQKENI. This CDR3 comprises 17 residues. V lost 3 bases to trimming and J lost 0 bases, with 16 bases between them. DNA for the CDR3: TGTGCCAGCTCACCCACGCCGCGGCGCATAAGCACAGATACGCAGTATTTT. It codes for CASSPTPRRISTDTQYF.

The CDR3 sequence is CASSGPGTASSYEQYF. The CDR3, as DNA: TGTGCCAGCAGCGGGCCCGGGACAGCTAGCTCCTACGAGCAGTACTTC. The V and J genes are TRBV7-9 and TRBJ2-7, with 7 bases aligning to TRBD1. The germline V gene has CDR1 SEHNR and CDR2 FQNEAQ (reference sequence). Losses at the gene ends were 5 bases for V and 0 bases for J; bases not matched to a gene: 10. CDR3 length: 16 residues.

This chain connects TRBV6-5 to TRBJ1-4; no clear D. V lost 11 bases to trimming and J lost 5 bases, with 9 bases between them. The CDR3 spans 11 residues. The germline gives CDR1 MNHEY, CDR2 SVGAGI. CDR3 bases: TGTGCCCACGGAGCAAATGAAAAACTGTTTTTT. Translation: CAHGANEKLFF.

This clone was detected only a few times. Written as DNA, the CDR3 is TGCGCCAGCAGCCAGAGGGGCGGGGGATTCTACGAGCAGTACTTC. This encodes CASSQRGGGFYEQYF. V is TRBV4-1 and J is TRBJ2-7; 7 bases match TRBD2. Per germline, CDR1 MGHRA and CDR2 YSYEKL. J lost 3 bases, V lost 3 bases, and 8 bases had no gene match. The CDR3 is 15 amino acids.